This is a list of T cell receptor beta chains from one sample in a study of tumor-infiltrating lymphocytes in primary liver carcinoma. TCRdb passed the multiplex PCR reads through MiXCR, listing each CDR3 protein once. The sample records 100,000 to 150,000 distinct CDR3 sequences, around 60% being singletons. Sequencing used liver tumor tissue from sampling region 3. All receptors come from a woman in her sixties or seventies with primary liver carcinoma and hepatitis B virus infection. CDR3s include the opening cysteine and the closing phenylalanine or tryptophan. A D gene is named only where the DNA matches it firmly. Rows may omit the clone size; those that give it use once, few, many or a size class.

abundance: -; v_gene: TRBV9; d_gene: -; j_gene: TRBJ1-5; CDR3aa: CASSRDNQTQHF; CDR3nt: TGTGCCAGCAGCAGAGACAATCAGACCCAGCATTTT
abundance: -; v_gene: TRBV11-1; d_gene: -; j_gene: TRBJ2-1; CDR3aa: CASRTINVQFF; CDR3nt: TGTGCCAGCAGGACTATTAATGTGCAATTCTTC
abundance: many; v_gene: TRBV7-9; d_gene: -; j_gene: TRBJ1-2; CDR3aa: CASSLGQGSVNGYTF; CDR3nt: TGTGCCAGCAGCTTAGGGCAGGGCTCGGTGAATGGCTACACCTTC
abundance: once; v_gene: TRBV5-4; d_gene: -; j_gene: TRBJ2-5; CDR3aa: CARSADGGGKETLYF; CDR3nt: TGTGCCAGGAGCGCCGATGGAGGCGGAAAGGAGACCCTGTACTTC
abundance: -; v_gene: TRBV28; d_gene: -; j_gene: TRBJ2-5; CDR3aa: CASSLSRTKTEEETQYF; CDR3nt: TGTGCCAGCAGTTTATCACGGACCAAGACAGAGGAGGAGACCCAGTACTTC
abundance: -; v_gene: TRBV11-2; d_gene: TRBD2; j_gene: TRBJ2-3; CDR3aa: CASSSVAGVLSTDTQYF; CDR3nt: TGTGCCAGCTCCTCTGTAGCGGGAGTGCTTAGCACAGATACGCAGTATTTT
abundance: many; v_gene: TRBV14; d_gene: TRBD1; j_gene: TRBJ2-5; CDR3aa: CASSQGGTEWETQYF; CDR3nt: TGTGCCAGCAGCCAAGGGGGGACAGAGTGGGAGACCCAGTACTTC
abundance: -; v_gene: TRBV11-2; d_gene: -; j_gene: TRBJ2-7; CDR3aa: CASSLEFPRAAQQCF; CDR3nt: TGTGCCAGCAGCTTAGAATTCCCCCGAGCGGCACAGCAGTGCTTC
abundance: -; v_gene: TRBV7-8; d_gene: TRBD2; j_gene: TRBJ2-5; CDR3aa: CDSSPKLAGVGETQYF; CDR3nt: TGTGACAGCAGCCCAAAACTAGCGGGAGTAGGAGAGACCCAGTACTTC
abundance: many; v_gene: TRBV10-3; d_gene: TRBD1; j_gene: TRBJ2-2; CDR3aa: CAIRTGGMNTGELFF; CDR3nt: TGTGCCATCAGGACAGGGGGCATGAACACCGGGGAGCTGTTTTTT
abundance: -; v_gene: TRBV11-2; d_gene: -; j_gene: TRBJ2-7; CDR3aa: CASSLGHMNGYEQYF; CDR3nt: TGTGCCAGCAGCCTCGGACATATGAACGGCTACGAGCAGTACTTC
abundance: few; v_gene: TRBV28; d_gene: -; j_gene: TRBJ2-2; CDR3aa: CASLNANTGELFF; CDR3nt: TGTGCCAGCTTAAATGCGAACACCGGGGAGCTGTTTTTT
abundance: -; v_gene: TRBV29-1; d_gene: -; j_gene: TRBJ1-1; CDR3aa: CSVGTQGYKSLEALF; CDR3nt: TGCAGCGTTGGGACGCAGGGCTATAAATCCCTTGAAGCTCTCTTT
abundance: -; v_gene: TRBV7-9; d_gene: TRBD2; j_gene: TRBJ2-5; CDR3aa: CASSRLAGVEETQYF; CDR3nt: TGTGCCAGCAGCCGACTAGCGGGAGTAGAAGAGACCCAGTACTTC
abundance: -; v_gene: TRBV28; d_gene: -; j_gene: TRBJ2-1; CDR3aa: CASTFPGGQADGVYNEQFF; CDR3nt: TGTGCCAGCACCTTTCCAGGTGGACAAGCGGACGGGGTATACAATGAGCAGTTCTTC
abundance: -; v_gene: TRBV11-2; d_gene: -; j_gene: TRBJ2-2; CDR3aa: CASSLMGNTGKLFF; CDR3nt: TGTGCCAGCAGCCTTATGGGGAACACTGGGAAGCTGTTTTTT
abundance: few; v_gene: TRBV28; d_gene: -; j_gene: TRBJ2-5; CDR3aa: CASSHLVTETQYF; CDR3nt: TGTGCCAGCAGCCACCTAGTTACAGAGACCCAGTACTTC
abundance: -; v_gene: TRBV29-1; d_gene: -; j_gene: TRBJ1-2; CDR3aa: CSVDRHYDYTF; CDR3nt: TGCAGCGTTGACAGGCACTATGACTACACCTTC
abundance: -; v_gene: TRBV11-2; d_gene: -; j_gene: TRBJ2-7; CDR3aa: CTSSRSSVGAYEQYF; CDR3nt: TGTACCAGCAGCAGATCTAGCGTGGGTGCCTATGAGCAGTACTTC
abundance: few; v_gene: TRBV5-1; d_gene: TRBD2; j_gene: TRBJ2-3; CDR3aa: CASSSTSGSGADTQYF; CDR3nt: TGCGCCAGCAGCTCTACCAGCGGGAGCGGGGCAGATACGCAGTATTTT
abundance: -; v_gene: TRBV20-1; d_gene: TRBD1; j_gene: TRBJ1-1; CDR3aa: CSAMGQGANTEAFF; CDR3nt: TGCAGTGCTATGGGACAGGGGGCGAACACTGAAGCTTTCTTT
abundance: -; v_gene: TRBV11-2; d_gene: -; j_gene: TRBJ2-7; CDR3aa: CASSYGGGTLGSEQYF; CDR3nt: TGTGCCAGCAGCTACGGTGGGGGGACCTTGGGAAGCGAGCAGTACTTC
abundance: -; v_gene: TRBV11-1; d_gene: -; j_gene: TRBJ2-1; CDR3aa: CASSPGGPNELFF; CDR3nt: TGTGCCAGCAGCCCTGGTGGTCCGAATGAGCTGTTCTTC
abundance: many; v_gene: TRBV12-3/TRBV12-4; d_gene: -; j_gene: TRBJ1-3; CDR3aa: CASSLVRSGNTIYF; CDR3nt: TGTGCCAGCAGTTTAGTCCGCTCTGGAAACACCATATATTTT
abundance: -; v_gene: TRBV4-2; d_gene: TRBD1; j_gene: TRBJ2-7; CDR3aa: CVSSQGTGRYEEYF; CDR3nt: TGTGTCAGCAGCCAGGGGACAGGGCGCTACGAGGAGTACTTC
abundance: -; v_gene: TRBV11-2; d_gene: -; j_gene: TRBJ2-5; CDR3aa: CVSNFQGGETQYF; CDR3nt: TGTGTCAGCAACTTTCAGGGCGGAGAGACCCAGTACTTC
abundance: once; v_gene: TRBV4-2; d_gene: -; j_gene: TRBJ2-7; CDR3aa: CASSQGGDNSCEQYF; CDR3nt: TGTGCCAGCAGCCAAGGAGGTGATAACTCCTGCGAGCAGTACTTC
abundance: many; v_gene: TRBV28; d_gene: -; j_gene: TRBJ2-7; CDR3aa: CASSSPGTRVIYEQYF; CDR3nt: TGTGCCAGCAGCTCGCCCGGGACAAGGGTAATCTACGAGCAGTACTTC
abundance: -; v_gene: TRBV6-6; d_gene: -; j_gene: TRBJ2-3; CDR3aa: CASSCAGNSGSGNTDTQYF; CDR3nt: TGTGCCAGCAGTTGCGCGGGGAATAGTGGGAGTGGCAACACAGATACGCAGTATTTT
abundance: few; v_gene: TRBV28; d_gene: -; j_gene: TRBJ2-3; CDR3aa: CASIGGGTDTQYF; CDR3nt: TGTGCCAGCATAGGAGGTGGCACAGATACGCAGTATTTT
abundance: -; v_gene: TRBV18; d_gene: -; j_gene: TRBJ1-2; CDR3aa: CASSRQQENYGYTF; CDR3nt: TGTGCCAGCTCACGACAACAGGAAAACTATGGCTACACCTTC
abundance: -; v_gene: TRBV29-1; d_gene: TRBD2; j_gene: TRBJ2-1; CDR3aa: CSVLGFPGTSGRTCSYNEQFF; CDR3nt: TGCAGCGTTCTAGGGTTCCCCGGGACTAGCGGGAGGACATGCTCCTACAATGAGCAATTCTTC
abundance: -; v_gene: TRBV10-2; d_gene: TRBD1; j_gene: TRBJ1-2; CDR3aa: CAISPTGALSHGYTF; CDR3nt: TGCGCCATCAGTCCCACAGGGGCGCTCTCGCATGGCTACACCTTT
abundance: many; v_gene: TRBV4-1; d_gene: TRBD1; j_gene: TRBJ1-5; CDR3aa: CASSQQGAQGQPQHF; CDR3nt: TGCGCCAGCAGCCAACAGGGGGCGCAAGGTCAGCCCCAGCATTTT
abundance: many; v_gene: TRBV6-6; d_gene: -; j_gene: TRBJ2-5; CDR3aa: CASSPPGSNQETQYF; CDR3nt: TGTGCCAGCAGCCCCCCTGGATCGAACCAAGAGACCCAGTACTTC
abundance: -; v_gene: TRBV24-1; d_gene: -; j_gene: TRBJ2-1; CDR3aa: CTTSNPYNEQFF; CDR3nt: TGTACCACCAGTAACCCCTACAATGAGCAGTTCTTC
abundance: many; v_gene: TRBV28; d_gene: -; j_gene: TRBJ1-2; CDR3aa: CASSGYGYTF; CDR3nt: TGTGCCAGCAGTGGATATGGCTACACCTTC
abundance: once; v_gene: TRBV28; d_gene: TRBD1; j_gene: TRBJ1-2; CDR3aa: CAGLEGATSHYGYTF; CDR3nt: TGTGCCGGCCTCGAGGGGGCAACTTCTCACTATGGCTACACCTTC
abundance: -; v_gene: TRBV11-3; d_gene: -; j_gene: TRBJ2-1; CDR3aa: CAIGAQGRKEQFF; CDR3nt: TGTGCCATAGGGGCCCAGGGTCGCAAGGAGCAGTTCTTC
abundance: few; v_gene: TRBV28; d_gene: -; j_gene: TRBJ2-7; CDR3aa: CASSLIKSSHEQYF; CDR3nt: TGTGCCAGCAGTTTAATTAAGAGTTCCCACGAGCAGTACTTC
abundance: -; v_gene: TRBV11-2; d_gene: -; j_gene: TRBJ2-2; CDR3aa: CAISDGRNTNTGELFF; CDR3nt: TGTGCCATCAGCGACGGGCGCAACACGAACACCGGGGAGCTGTTTTTC
abundance: -; v_gene: TRBV28; d_gene: -; j_gene: TRBJ2-7; CDR3aa: CASSKPGVQYEQYF; CDR3nt: TGTGCCAGCAGCAAGCCGGGGGTTCAATATGAGCAGTACTTC
abundance: many; v_gene: TRBV29-1; d_gene: TRBD1; j_gene: TRBJ2-5; CDR3aa: CSVADRGGETQYF; CDR3nt: TGCAGCGTCGCGGACAGGGGAGGGGAGACCCAGTACTTC
abundance: once; v_gene: TRBV12-3/TRBV12-4; d_gene: TRBD2; j_gene: TRBJ2-1; CDR3aa: CVVRELGNEQFF; CDR3nt: TGTGTCGTGCGGGAGCTTGGGAATGAGCAGTTCTTC
abundance: -; v_gene: TRBV11-3; d_gene: -; j_gene: TRBJ2-1; CDR3aa: CASSLGTNGKPEQFF; CDR3nt: TGTGCGAGCAGCTTAGGAACTAACGGGAAGCCTGAGCAGTTCTTC
abundance: many; v_gene: TRBV4-1; d_gene: -; j_gene: TRBJ1-4; CDR3aa: CASSQDRGEKLFF; CDR3nt: TGCGCCAGCAGCCAAGACAGGGGAGAAAAACTGTTTTTT
abundance: -; v_gene: TRBV28; d_gene: -; j_gene: TRBJ2-2; CDR3aa: CASSWTATGELFF; CDR3nt: TGTGCCAGCAGTTGGACTGCCACCGGGGAGCTGTTTTTT
abundance: -; v_gene: TRBV6-1; d_gene: TRBD2; j_gene: TRBJ2-5; CDR3aa: CASSVRGGGHETQYF; CDR3nt: TGTGCCAGCAGTGTACGGGGGGGAGGCCATGAGACCCAGTACTTC
abundance: many; v_gene: TRBV6-6; d_gene: -; j_gene: TRBJ2-7; CDR3aa: CASSYSGTAGVSYEQYF; CDR3nt: TGTGCCAGCAGTTACTCTGGGACAGCGGGAGTATCCTACGAGCAGTACTTC
abundance: many; v_gene: TRBV30; d_gene: -; j_gene: TRBJ1-6; CDR3aa: CAWSVLSSPLHF; CDR3nt: TGTGCCTGGAGTGTACTCAGTTCACCCCTCCACTTT
abundance: few; v_gene: TRBV28; d_gene: -; j_gene: TRBJ2-7; CDR3aa: CASSLGPPYEQYF; CDR3nt: TGTGCCAGCAGTTTGGGCCCCCCCTACGAGCAGTACTTC